Listed here is a single TCR beta chain. Germline V gives CDR1 LNHDA, CDR2 SQIVND (reference sequence). This CDR3 region has 13 residues. Trimming shortened V by 7 bases and J by 3 bases, and 11 bases separated the two germline ends. This sample stems from a study of blood T cell repertoires in COVID-19. This table comes from immunoSEQ multiplex PCR, and its TCRdb copy is limited to in-frame clones, with some not included. The table lists 250,000 to 300,000 clones, about nine tenths of them singletons. The sample was peripheral blood. The chain carries TRBV19 and TRBJ2-3; no reliable D call. This TCR came from a woman in her thirties or forties who had recovered from COVID-19. The CDR3 region is CASTPRGTDTQYF. The CDR3 nucleotides read TGTGCCAGTACCCCCCGCGGAACAGATACGCAGTATTTT. Complete variable domain (other parts from reference TRBV19 and TRBJ2-3): DGGITQSPKYLFRKEGQNVTLSCEQNLNHDAMYWYRQDPGQGLRLIYYSQIVNDFQKGDIAEGYSVSREKKESFPLTVTSAQKNPTAFYLCASTPRGTDTQYFGPGTRLTVL.